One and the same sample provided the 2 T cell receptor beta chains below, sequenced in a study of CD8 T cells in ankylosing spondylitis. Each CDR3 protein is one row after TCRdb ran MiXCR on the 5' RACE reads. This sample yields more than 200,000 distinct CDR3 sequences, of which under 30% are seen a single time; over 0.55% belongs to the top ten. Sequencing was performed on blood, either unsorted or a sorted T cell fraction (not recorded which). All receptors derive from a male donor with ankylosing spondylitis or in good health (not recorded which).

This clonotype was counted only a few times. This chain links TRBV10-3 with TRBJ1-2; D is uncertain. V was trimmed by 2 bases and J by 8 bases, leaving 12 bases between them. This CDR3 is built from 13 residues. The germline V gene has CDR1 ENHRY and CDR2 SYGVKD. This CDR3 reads CAISEGGLGGYTF. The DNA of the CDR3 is TGTGCCATCAGTGAGGGAGGTTTGGGCGGCTACACCTTC.

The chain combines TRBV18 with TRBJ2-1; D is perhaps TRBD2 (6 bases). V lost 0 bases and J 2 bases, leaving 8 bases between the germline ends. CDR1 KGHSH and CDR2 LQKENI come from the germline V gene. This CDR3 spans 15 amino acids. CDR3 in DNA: TGTGCCAGCTCACCACCGGGACTTGCCTACAATGAGCAGTTCTTC. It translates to CASSPPGLAYNEQFF. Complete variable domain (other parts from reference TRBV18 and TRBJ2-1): NAGVMQNPRHLVRRRGQEARLRCSPMKGHSHVYWYRQLPEEGLKFMVYLQKENIIDESGMPKERFSAEFPKEGPSILRIQQVVRGDSAAYFCASSPPGLAYNEQFFGPGTRLTVL.